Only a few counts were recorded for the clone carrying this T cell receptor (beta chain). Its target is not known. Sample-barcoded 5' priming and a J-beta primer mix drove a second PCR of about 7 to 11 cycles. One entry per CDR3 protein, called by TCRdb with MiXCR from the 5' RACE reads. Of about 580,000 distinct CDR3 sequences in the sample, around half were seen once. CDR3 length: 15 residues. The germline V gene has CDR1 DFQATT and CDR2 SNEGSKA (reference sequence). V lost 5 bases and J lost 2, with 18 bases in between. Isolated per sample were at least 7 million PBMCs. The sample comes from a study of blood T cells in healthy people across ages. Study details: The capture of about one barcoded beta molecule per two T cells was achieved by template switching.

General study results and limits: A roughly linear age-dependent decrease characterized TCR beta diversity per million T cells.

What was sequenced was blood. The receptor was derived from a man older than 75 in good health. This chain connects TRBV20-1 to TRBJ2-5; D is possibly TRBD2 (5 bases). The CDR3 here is CSALPSSRLQETQYF. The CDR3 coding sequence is TGCAGTGCTCTCCCGTCGTCGCGACTACAAGAGACCCAGTACTTC.